This T cell receptor beta chain came from a study of neurological immune-mediated disorders. About the study: The multiple sclerosis group of roughly 35 included around 30 relapsing-remitting and 3 secondary progressive patients.

Germline CDR1 reads SGHTA; CDR2 reads FQGNSA. This CDR3 spans 14 amino acids. The V and J ends lost 1 base and 2 bases, in that order; junction bases with no gene match: 0. This clonotype was found many times. No antigen is known for it. Each CDR3 protein gets one entry after TCRdb re-called the 5' RACE reads with MiXCR. The sample lists 45,000 to 65,000 distinct CDR3 sequences; about 3% were seen once. General observations from the study: Patients with HTLV-1-associated myelopathy had the highest level of TCR clonal expansion, whereas patients with multiple sclerosis had the lowest level, falling beneath the level found in healthy controls. CDR3 amino acid sequences of expanded clones were not shared across subjects, a result suggesting private repertoires in all groups. Any association between clinical or MRI features and the multiple sclerosis repertoire cluster was absent.

The genes are TRBV7-2 and TRBJ2-5; 8 bases agree with TRBD1. Source material: PBMCs. This receptor was identified in a man between 35 and 55 years old with multiple sclerosis. CDR3 protein: CASSLDRGQETQYF. CDR3 DNA sequence: TGTGCCAGCAGCTTAGACAGGGGGCAAGAGACCCAGTACTTC.